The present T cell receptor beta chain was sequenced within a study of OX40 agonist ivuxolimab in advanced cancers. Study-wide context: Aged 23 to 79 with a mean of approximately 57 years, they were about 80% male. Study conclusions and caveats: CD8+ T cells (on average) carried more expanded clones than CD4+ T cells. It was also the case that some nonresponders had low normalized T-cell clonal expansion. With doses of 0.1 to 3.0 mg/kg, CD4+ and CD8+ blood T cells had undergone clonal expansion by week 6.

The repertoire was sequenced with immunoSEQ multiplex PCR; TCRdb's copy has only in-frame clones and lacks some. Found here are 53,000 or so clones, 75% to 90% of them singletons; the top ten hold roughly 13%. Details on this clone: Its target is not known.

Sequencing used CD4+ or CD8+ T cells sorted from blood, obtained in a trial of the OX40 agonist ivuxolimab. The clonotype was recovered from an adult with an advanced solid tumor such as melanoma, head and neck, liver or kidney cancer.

CDR3 DNA sequence: TGTGCCAGCAGCTTCGGGGGCTCTGGAAACACCATATATTTT. This gives the protein CASSFGGSGNTIYF. The genes are TRBV7-2 and TRBJ1-3, with D maybe TRBD1 (5 bases). Germline values: CDR1 SGHTA, CDR2 FQGNSA. Trimming took 3 bases from V and 0 from J, leaving 6 bases between them. This CDR3 comprises 14 residues.